This T cell receptor (beta chain) was documented in a study of response to subunit inactivated influenza vaccine. MiXCR, applied by TCRdb to the RT-PCR reads, yields one record per CDR3 protein. The data hold 500,000 to 600,000 distinct CDR3 sequences, with approximately 13% observed a single time. There are a few counts of this clonotype. Antigen unknown. Findings and caveats of the study: T cells newly recruited by each seasonal influenza vaccination are few, the authors suggested.

Unmatched junction bases numbered 3, after V lost 3 bases and J lost 2 bases. The germline V gene encodes CDR1 SGHDT and CDR2 YYEEEE. The CDR3 consists of 15 residues. The rearrangement uses TRBV5-6 and TRBJ2-3, with 10 bases aligning to TRBD1. The sequencing used PBMCs from blood, collected around seven weeks after vaccination. The TCR comes from a man aged 50-60 years who received an inactivated influenza vaccine. The CDR3 region is CASSWTGGYTDTQYF. The CDR3 DNA follows: TGTGCCAGCAGCTGGACAGGGGGATACACAGATACGCAGTATTTT.